This TCR beta chain was profiled in a study of blood T cell repertoires in COVID-19. Study overall: Material from acute and convalescent COVID-19 was sourced from the United States, Italy and Spain. Sources were T cells, B-cell-depleted T cells, or PBMCs; the material itself was cDNA or gDNA.

The method was immunoSEQ multiplex PCR; TCRdb's version includes in-frame clones alone and lacks a portion of them. Of some 220,000 clones in the sample, 70% to 85% were seen once. Trimming shortened V by 4 bases and J by 8 bases, and 14 bases separated the two germline ends. The V gene's germline CDR1 is SQVTM and CDR2 ANQGSEA. This CDR3 is built from 13 residues. This clone appeared a few times. The rearrangement links TRBV29-1 to TRBJ1-4, with a possible D match to TRBD1 (5 bases). The sample taken for sequencing was PBMCs or T cells enriched from blood (not recorded which). The source is a woman between 40 and 50 years old with acute COVID-19. CDR3 amino acids: CSVVRVRGEKLFF. CDR3 bases: TGCAGCGTTGTCAGGGTGAGAGGAGAAAAACTGTTTTTT.